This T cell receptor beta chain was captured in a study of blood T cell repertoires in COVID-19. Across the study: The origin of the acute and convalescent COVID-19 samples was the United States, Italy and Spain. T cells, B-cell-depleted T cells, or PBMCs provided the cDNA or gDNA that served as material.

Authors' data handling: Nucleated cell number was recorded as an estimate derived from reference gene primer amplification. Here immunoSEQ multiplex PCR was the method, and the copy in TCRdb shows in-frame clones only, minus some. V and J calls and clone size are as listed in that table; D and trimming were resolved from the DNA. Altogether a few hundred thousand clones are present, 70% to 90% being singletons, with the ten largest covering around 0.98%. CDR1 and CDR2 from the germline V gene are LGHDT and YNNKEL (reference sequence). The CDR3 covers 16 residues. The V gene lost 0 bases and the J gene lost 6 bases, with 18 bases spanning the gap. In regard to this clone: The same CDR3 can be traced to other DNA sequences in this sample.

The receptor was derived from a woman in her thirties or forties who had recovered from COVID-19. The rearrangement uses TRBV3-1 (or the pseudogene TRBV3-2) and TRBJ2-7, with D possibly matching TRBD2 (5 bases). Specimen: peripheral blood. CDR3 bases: TGTGCCAGCAGCCAAGATCGACCAGCGGCGAGTGGCGAGCAGTACTTC. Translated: CASSQDRPAASGEQYF.